Given below is one T cell receptor beta chain in context. The data derive from a study of blood T cell repertoires in COVID-19. Study context: Some COVID-19 samples were acute and others convalescent; all came from the United States, Italy and Spain. T cells, B-cell-depleted T cells, or PBMCs supplied cDNA or gDNA.

From germline, CDR1 is SEHNR and CDR2 FQNEAQ (reference sequence). This CDR3 has 13 amino acids. V lost 7 bases and J lost 8; bases outside the gene matches: 6. Authors' analysis steps: Amplification with reference gene primers provided the estimates of nucleated cell counts. TCRdb's copy holds only in-frame clones and misses some; the assay was immunoSEQ multiplex PCR. The V and J calls and clone size are taken from that table; D and trimming were inferred from the DNA. The repertoire holds around 200,000 clones, about nine tenths seen once, with under 2% in the top ten. The chain has TRBV7-9 and TRBJ1-4; 8 positions agree with TRBD1. The sequencing sample was made of peripheral blood. The clonotype comes from a man younger than 30 with active or convalescent COVID-19. CDR3 amino acids: CASTMDRVEKLFF. The DNA of the CDR3 is TGTGCCAGCACCATGGACAGGGTGGAAAAACTGTTTTTT.